This entry describes one T cell receptor (delta chain). Its antigen remains unidentified. This DNA's translation differs at residue 11 from TCRdb's protein, which comes from a much larger clone; a read error is likely, and the protein shown is translated from the DNA. These data are taken from a study of γδ T cells in repeated Plasmodium falciparum infection. In the study overall: Some Malian samples span acute malaria episodes; others come from no-transmission periods.

TCRdb processed the multiplex PCR reads again with the CATT caller. Here the sample spans about 48,000 delta-chain clones, around 1.6% being singletons. This CDR3 is 12 amino acids long. Germline lookup yields CDR1 TSWWSYY and CDR2 QGS. The study's findings and limits: Waves of new clonotype selection appeared after repeated controlled infections in Vdelta2-negative, largely Vdelta1+, gammadelta T cells.

Vgamma9/Vdelta2+ and Vdelta2-negative gammadelta T cells were flow-sorted from PBMC for bulk sequencing. J is TRDJ1 and V is TRDV1; 7 nucleotides align to TRDD3. The sequenced sample was gamma-delta T cells from blood. This sequence was found in a pool of human donors (malaria-infected and uninfected, not separated). The CDR3 reads CALVSVDTELTF. Written as DNA, the CDR3 is TGTGCTCTTGTATCAGTGGATACGGAACTCACCTTT.